This paragraph covers one TCR beta chain sequence. Its target is not known. The V gene lost 3 bases and the J gene lost 0 bases, with 9 bases spanning the gap. The CDR3 spans 15 residues. This sample was taken from a study of CD8 T cells in ankylosing spondylitis. Study-wide results and limits: Apparently characteristic of ankylosing spondylitis blood was a TCR beta motif (roughly 8 highly homologous variants). Clones linked to disease, bearing a CD8+ phenotype, were relatively rare in peripheral blood.

Scientists made TCR beta libraries using quantitative 5'-RACE with molecular barcodes. TCRdb fed the 5' RACE reads into MiXCR, producing one record per CDR3 protein. Of approximately 300,000 distinct CDR3 sequences detected, 20% to 25% appear once; the ten largest clones hold 3% to 4%. The sequence was obtained from a female donor with ankylosing spondylitis or in good health (not recorded which). Sequenced sample: blood, either unsorted or a sorted T cell fraction (not recorded which). The J gene is TRBJ1-5, the V gene TRBV12-3 or TRBV12-4; D is undetermined. In DNA form, the CDR3 reads TGTGCCAGCAGTTTTGGGCACAATAGCAATCAGCCCCAGCATTTT. Translated: CASSFGHNSNQPQHF.